Shown below are 7 T cell receptor beta chains from a single sample sequenced in a study of cytomegalovirus exposure and HLA in healthy donors. The PCR had 60 Vbeta and 13 Jbeta primers. Clones were read by immunoSEQ multiplex PCR, and TCRdb kept only the in-frame ones, dropping some. Altogether 50,000 to 70,000 clones are present, 75% to 80% being singletons, with the ten largest covering 2% to 3%. Sequenced material: PBMCs. The receptors here all came from a female donor in good health and CMV-seronegative.

The chain is built from TRBV7-2 and TRBJ2-5; weak D call: TRBD2 (6 bases). The J call is in doubt because the DNA end fits TRBJ2-7 better. CDR1 is SGHTA, CDR2 FQGNSA, per germline. CDR3 length: 14 residues. The CDR3 reads CASSLVGGAYEQYF. CDR3 bases: TGTGCCAGCAGCTTAGTGGGGGGAGCCTACGAGCAGTACTTC.

V usage is TRBV2 and J usage is TRBJ2-2; D possibly corresponds to TRBD2 (5 bases). The CDR3 has 15 amino acids. Germline V gives CDR1 SNHLY, CDR2 FYNNEI. V lost 5 bases and J lost 7, with 17 bases in between. CDR3 coding DNA: TGTGCCAGCAGTTCAGAGGGCCCACCGGTCGGGGAGCTGTTTTTT. Translation gives CASSSEGPPVGELFF.

The chain links TRBV4-1 to TRBJ2-7; possibly TRBD2 for D (5 bases). V was trimmed by 4 bases and J by 0 bases, leaving 19 bases between them. CDR3 length: 17 residues. CDR1 and CDR2 (germline): MGHRA, YSYEKL. The CDR3 spells CASSLCRRVRSSYEQYF. For the CDR3, the DNA is TGCGCCAGCAGCCTCTGTCGGCGGGTCCGAAGCTCCTACGAGCAGTACTTC.

The CDR3 reads CASSLPLGQTEAFF. In nucleotides, the CDR3 is TGTGCCAGCAGTTTACCACTAGGGCAGACTGAAGCTTTCTTT. The chain couples TRBV28 to TRBJ1-1; D is unresolved. Trimming took 2 bases from V and 5 from J, leaving 12 bases between them. Germline values: CDR1 MDHEN, CDR2 SYDVKM. This CDR3 has 14 amino acids.

Only a few counts were recorded for this clone. The chain uses TRBV2 and TRBJ1-2; 7 nucleotides match TRBD1. Germline values: CDR1 SNHLY, CDR2 FYNNEI. J was trimmed by 5 bases and V by 3 bases; bases with no gene match: 3. CDR3 length: 13 amino acids. DNA of the CDR3: TGTGCCAGCAGTGAGGAGGGGGCATATGGCTACACCTTC. This sequence encodes CASSEEGAYGYTF.

The chain employs TRBV30 and TRBJ1-1, with D possibly TRBD1 on 6 matching bases. Trimming took 3 bases from V and 3 from J, leaving 17 bases between them. Germline-derived CDR1 and CDR2 are GTSNPN and SVGIG (reference sequence). The CDR3 is 15 residues long. The CDR3 region is CAWSQTGSGDTEAFF. The CDR3 DNA follows: TGTGCCTGGAGCCAAACAGGGTCTGGAGACACTGAAGCTTTCTTT.

The genes are TRBV7-9 and TRBJ2-7; the D gene is possibly TRBD1 (5 bases). V was shortened by 0 bases and J by 4 bases, with 7 bases between the two germline ends. Germline V lookup: CDR1 SEHNR, CDR2 FQNEAQ (reference sequence). This CDR3 has 13 amino acids. The CDR3 protein is CASSLAKGYEQYF. The CDR3 DNA reads as TGTGCCAGCAGCTTAGCTAAGGGGTACGAGCAGTACTTC.